The clone carrying this T cell receptor (beta chain) has only a few counts. Its specificity is not known. This CDR3 comprises 18 residues. V lost 0 bases and J lost 0, with 12 bases in between. CDR1 and CDR2 (germline): MNHEY, SMNVEV (reference sequence). This specimen comes from a study of T-cell reconstitution after alpha-beta-depleted transplantation in children. Study observations and caveats: Newly made T cells mostly supplied T-cell counts and diversity one year after transplant. The study reportedly traced alpha-beta T cells about two months after transplant to several hundred expanded graft clones. Surviving recipient T cells and thymic progenitors accounted for the high day-60 TCRbeta diversity observed in some patients.

Preparation of the TCRbeta library involved a method that used unique molecular identifiers. Using its own MiXCR run on the PCR reads, TCRdb lists one record per CDR3 protein. The table shows some 350,000 distinct CDR3 sequences, with 15% to 20% occurring only once. This clonotype was sampled from a male patient between 2 and 15 years old who had a stem cell transplant for acute lymphoblastic leukemia, so the T cells may come from the graft donor. The sample was PBMCs, mostly from graft donor cells, taken 360 days after TCRalphabeta/CD19-depleted stem cell transplant. The V call is TRBV27, the J call TRBJ2-6, with D uncertain. The CDR3 here is CASSLSTSLSSGANVLTF. CDR3 DNA: TGTGCCAGCAGTTTATCGACATCCTTAAGCTCTGGGGCCAACGTCCTGACTTTC.